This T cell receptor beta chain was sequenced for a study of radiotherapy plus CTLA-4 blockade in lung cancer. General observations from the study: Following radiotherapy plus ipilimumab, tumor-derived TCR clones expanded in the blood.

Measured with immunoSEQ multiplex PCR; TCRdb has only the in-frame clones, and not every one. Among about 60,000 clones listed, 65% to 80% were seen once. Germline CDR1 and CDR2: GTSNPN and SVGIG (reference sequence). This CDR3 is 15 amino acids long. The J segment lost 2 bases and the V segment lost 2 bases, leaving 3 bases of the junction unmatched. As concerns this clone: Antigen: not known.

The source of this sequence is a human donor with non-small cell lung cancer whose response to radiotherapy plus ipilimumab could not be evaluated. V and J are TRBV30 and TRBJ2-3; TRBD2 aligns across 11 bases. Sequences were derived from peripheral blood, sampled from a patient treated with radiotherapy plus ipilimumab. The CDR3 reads CAWSPTSGVTDTQYF. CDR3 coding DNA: TGTGCCTGGAGTCCGACTAGCGGGGTCACAGATACGCAGTATTTT.